This T cell receptor beta chain is from a study of T cell responses to AZD1222 COVID-19 vaccine. Points from the study as a whole: With two AZD1222 doses given, Spike-specific TCR breadth and depth both rose. Reports indicate that nearly half of spike-specific TCRs are directed at unmutated variant regions.

Worth noting for this clone: Its specificity is unknown.

Generated by immunoSEQ multiplex PCR, the TCRdb table keeps only in-frame clones and is missing some. The table has tens of thousands of clones, about three quarters seen once. The CDR3 has 14 residues. V dropped 6 bases and J dropped 1 base, with 10 bases sitting between them. Germline CDR1 MDHEN, CDR2 SYDVKM. The J gene is TRBJ1-5, the V gene TRBV28; D unresolved. The sequenced sample was peripheral blood, obtained on day 0 of AZD1222 vaccination. The sequence was obtained from an adult in good health. The CDR3 nucleotides read TGTGCCAGCAGGGGGTGGGAGAGCAATCAGCCCCAGCATTTT. Translation gives CASRGWESNQPQHF.